This T cell receptor (beta chain) is from a study of PD-1 blockade in mismatch repair-deficient tumors. Overall study context: All were previously treated, progressing patients with eleven to twelve mismatch repair-deficient cancer types.

Broader study findings: Rapid post-treatment expansion, then contraction, generally preceding radiologic response, marked tumor-resident clones.

Some clones are missing from TCRdb's copy, which holds only in-frame ones; the method was immunoSEQ multiplex PCR. The table records 30,000 to 35,000 clones, approximately 84% of them present only once. As concerns this clone: Its antigen remains unknown.

V was shortened by 0 bases and J by 3 bases, with 8 bases between the two germline ends. Germline CDR1 is LNHNV and CDR2 is YYDKDF (reference sequence). The CDR3 has 14 residues. PCR or immunohistochemistry showed mismatch repair deficiency in every enrolled patient. The TCR-sequenced patients were a few responders to pembrolizumab. The V call is TRBV15, the J call TRBJ1-1; no clear D. The TCR was taken from an adult with mismatch repair-deficient cancer. Material: PBMCs, obtained less than 7 weeks after starting pembrolizumab. CDR3 in DNA: TGTGCCACCAGCAGAGACCCAACGGACACTGAAGCTTTCTTT. Protein sequence: CATSRDPTDTEAFF.